These 26 T cell receptor beta chains came from one sample sequenced in a study of blood T cell repertoires in COVID-19. The protocol was immunoSEQ multiplex PCR, while the TCRdb copy is restricted to in-frame clones and leaves out a portion. The sample lists under 300,000 clones, roughly 90% seen once, with around 5.9% in the top ten. The sequenced sample was peripheral blood. All receptors derive from a man in his 60s with acute or convalescent COVID-19.

The chain is built from TRBV19 and TRBJ1-5; 7 bases fit TRBD1. The CDR3 extends over 12 amino acids. The germline V gene encodes CDR1 LNHDA and CDR2 SQIVND (reference sequence). This CDR3 is CASGGNDQPQHF. The CDR3 DNA sequence: TGTGCATCAGGGGGGAATGATCAGCCCCAGCATTTT. Filled out from reference TRBV19 and TRBJ1-5, the complete variable domain reads DGGITQSPKYLFRKEGQNVTLSCEQNLNHDAMYWYRQDPGQGLRLIYYSQIVNDFQKGDIAEGYSVSREKKESFPLTVTSAQKNPTAFYLCASGGNDQPQHFGDGTRLSIL.

This chain connects TRBV10-3 to TRBJ2-1; TRBD2 aligns across 11 bases. CDR3 length equals 15 residues. Trimming took 4 bases from V and 7 from J; bases not matched to a gene: 6. Per the germline V gene, CDR1 is ENHRY and CDR2 is SYGVKD. CDR3 coding DNA: TGTGCCATCAGTGTGGGTCTAGCGGGAGGTAATGAGCAGTTCTTC. Protein sequence: CAISVGLAGGNEQFF.

V usage is TRBV28 and J usage is TRBJ1-2; a weak D match, TRBD1 (5 bases). With 5 bases removed from V and 8 bases from J, the gap between germline ends came to 24 bases. The germline V gene has CDR1 MDHEN and CDR2 SYDVKM. This CDR3 region has 16 residues. As DNA, the CDR3 is TGTGCCAGCAGTCCCCCCGGCCCGCAGGGAGGAGGAGGCTACACCTTC. Encoded protein: CASSPPGPQGGGGYTF.

A few counts support this clone. The chain carries TRBV3-1 (or the pseudogene TRBV3-2) and TRBJ2-7, with TRBD1 matching over 9 bases. Looked up from germline, CDR1 is LGHDT and CDR2 is YNNKEL (reference sequence). CDR3 length: 14 residues. V dropped 5 bases and J dropped 6; count of bases not matched to a gene: 8. The CDR3 loop reads CASSSTPQGAEQYF. CDR3 DNA sequence: TGTGCCAGCAGCTCAACGCCACAGGGGGCCGAGCAGTACTTC.

This clone was picked up one time. The chain is built from TRBV9 and TRBJ1-1, with TRBD1 matching 8 bases. Germline V gene data show CDR1 as SGDLS and CDR2 as YYNGEE. V shed 0 bases and J 4 bases; nucleotides not matched to a gene: 5. CDR3 size: 15 residues. The CDR3 sequence is CASSVEAGGFTEAFF. CDR3 DNA sequence: TGTGCCAGCAGCGTAGAGGCAGGGGGCTTCACTGAAGCTTTCTTT.

This chain connects TRBV6-2 or TRBV6-3 to TRBJ2-7; a weak D match, TRBD1 (6 bases). The germline gives CDR1 MNHEY, CDR2 SVGEGT. This CDR3 region has 16 residues. Trimming left V 5 bases short and J 0 bases short, with 17 bases between. Written as DNA, the CDR3 is TGTGCCAGCAGTCCCCTTCGGACAGAGAGCTCCTACGAGCAGTACTTC. It codes for CASSPLRTESSYEQYF.

The chain links TRBV11-1 to TRBJ2-7; 11 positions match TRBD2. Unmatched junction bases numbered 9, after V lost 5 bases and J lost 6 bases. CDR1 is SGHAT, CDR2 FQDESV, per germline (reference sequence). CDR3 size: 15 residues. CDR3 sequence: CASSQGLAEGGEQYF. CDR3 coding DNA: TGTGCCAGCAGCCAGGGACTAGCGGAGGGGGGCGAGCAGTACTTC.

The chain employs TRBV11-2 and TRBJ1-2, with D perhaps matching TRBD1 (5 bases). The V gene's germline CDR1 is SGHAT and CDR2 FQNNGV. The CDR3 is 15 residues long. Trimming pared 5 bases from V and 4 bases from J, leaving 17 bases between. DNA for the CDR3: TGTGCCAGCAGCCCCCCGTGGGGGGGGGTCTATGGCTACACCTTC. It yields the protein CASSPPWGGVYGYTF.

The V and J genes are TRBV6-6 and TRBJ1-2; possibly TRBD1 for D (6 bases). The CDR3 loop spans 14 amino acids. CDR1 and CDR2 (germline): MNHNY, SVGAGI (reference sequence). The V end was cut by 1 base, the J end by 3 bases, with 9 bases between. CDR3 sequence: CASSYFPGDYGYTF. The CDR3 coding sequence is TGTGCCAGCAGTTACTTTCCAGGGGACTATGGCTACACCTTC.

V and J are TRBV24-1 and TRBJ2-1, with 14 nucleotides matching TRBD2. V lost 2 bases, J lost 6 bases, and 2 bases stayed unmatched. Germline V gene data show CDR1 as KGHDR and CDR2 as SFDVKD. This CDR3 contains 16 residues. CDR3 in amino acids: CATSDWGLAGVNEQFF. For the CDR3, the DNA is TGTGCCACCAGTGATTGGGGACTAGCGGGAGTCAATGAGCAGTTCTTC.

The rearrangement uses TRBV6-2 or TRBV6-3 and TRBJ2-3; D is undetermined. V shed 4 bases and J shed 4 bases, with 3 bases lying between them. The CDR3 runs 11 residues. Germline CDR1 MNHEY, CDR2 SVGEGT. This CDR3 is CASSSADTQYF. The CDR3 DNA is TGTGCCAGCAGTTCGGCAGATACGCAGTATTTT.

The chain carries TRBV9 and TRBJ2-1; 10 bases are a match to TRBD2. In germline, CDR1 is SGDLS, CDR2 YYNGEE. There are 13 residues in the CDR3. With V trimmed by 1 base and J by 9 bases, 1 base remained unmatched. In nucleotides, the CDR3 is TGTGCCAGCAGCGTACTAGCGGGAGCTGAGCAGTTCTTC. Translated, it gives CASSVLAGAEQFF.

This clone has only a few counts. The chain employs TRBV27 and TRBJ2-7; 7 bases map to TRBD2. CDR1 is MNHEY, CDR2 SMNVEV, per germline (reference sequence). This CDR3 has 13 amino acids. V lost 7 bases to trimming and J lost 4 bases; unmatched junction nucleotides: 7. CDR3 in amino acids: CASNPSGAYEQYF. For the CDR3, the DNA is TGTGCCAGCAATCCTAGCGGAGCTTACGAGCAGTACTTC.

V is TRBV6-1 and J is TRBJ1-1, with unresolved D. With 2 bases removed from V and 1 base from J, the gap between germline ends came to 14 bases. CDR3 length: 16 amino acids. Germline CDR1 and CDR2: MNHNS and SASEGT. The CDR3 spells CASSENPYPGNTEAFF. The CDR3 DNA sequence: TGTGCCAGCAGTGAAAATCCTTACCCGGGGAACACTGAAGCTTTCTTT.

The gene calls are TRBV2 and TRBJ1-1; 8 nucleotides agree with TRBD1. Unmatched junction bases numbered 3, after V lost 2 bases and J lost 1 base. CDR3 length: 15 amino acids. Germline CDR1 SNHLY, CDR2 FYNNEI. The CDR3 loop is CASSERGQENTEAFF. The CDR3 DNA reads as TGTGCCAGCAGTGAAAGGGGACAGGAGAACACTGAAGCTTTCTTT.

The chain links TRBV10-3 to TRBJ1-1, with TRBD1 identical over 7 bases. CDR3 length equals 13 residues. Unmatched junction bases numbered 6, after V lost 7 bases and J lost 4 bases. CDR1 ENHRY and CDR2 SYGVKD come from the germline V gene. CDR3 sequence reads: CAIKKGAGTEAFF. CDR3 in DNA: TGTGCCATCAAGAAGGGGGCGGGCACTGAAGCTTTCTTT.

The rearrangement links TRBV28 to TRBJ1-2; 9 nucleotides line up with TRBD1. Germline V lookup: CDR1 MDHEN, CDR2 SYDVKM. The trim removed 6 bases at V and 8 bases at J, leaving 10 bases unmatched. CDR3 length: 14 amino acids. The CDR3 DNA follows: TGTGCCAGCAGCCGAAGGGACAGGGCGGGGGGCTACACCTTC. Translation: CASSRRDRAGGYTF.

V is TRBV6-5 and J is TRBJ2-7; D may be TRBD2 (5 bases). Germline CDR1 and CDR2: MNHEY and SVGAGI. The CDR3 covers 12 residues. Trimming removed 4 bases from V and 3 bases from J, with 7 bases in between. Written as DNA, the CDR3 is TGTGCCAGCAGTTCGGGAAACTACGAGCAGTACTTC. Amino acid sequence: CASSSGNYEQYF.

The gene calls are TRBV27 and TRBJ2-7, with D perhaps matching TRBD1 (6 bases). The CDR3 sequence is 18 residues long. The germline gives CDR1 MNHEY, CDR2 SMNVEV (reference sequence). Trimming stripped 3 bases from V and 5 bases from J, with 26 bases between. The CDR3 sequence: CASSLPPTGIPNLDEQYF. Here the CDR3 DNA reads TGTGCCAGCAGTTTGCCCCCCACAGGGATCCCAAATCTCGACGAGCAGTACTTC.

This clone was detected only a few times. This sequence joins TRBV30 and TRBJ2-1; the D gene is possibly TRBD2 (5 bases). The CDR3 has 17 amino acids. Trimming cost V 0 bases and J 4 bases, with 19 bases left between them. Germline CDR1 and CDR2: GTSNPN and SVGIG (reference sequence). CDR3 in amino acids: CAWSVRGRGRGYNEQFF. CDR3 bases: TGTGCCTGGAGTGTACGAGGTAGAGGGAGAGGGTACAATGAGCAGTTCTTC.

This clone was seen only once. J is TRBJ2-7 and V is TRBV5-1; 9 positions agree with TRBD1. The CDR3 runs 15 residues. Germline CDR1 SGHRS, CDR2 YFSETQ. V lost 0 bases and J lost 5; bases outside the gene matches: 6. As DNA, the CDR3 is TGCGCCAGCAGCTTGGCCGAGACAGGGGGAAACGAGCAGTACTTC. Translation: CASSLAETGGNEQYF.

V gene TRBV9 combines with J gene TRBJ2-3, with TRBD2 matching 9 bases. Germline trimming cut 4 bases from V and 3 bases from J; bases unmatched to any gene: 3. Germline V gives CDR1 SGDLS, CDR2 YYNGEE. The CDR3 is 14 residues long. CDR3 bases: TGTGCCAGCAGCCCCGCGGGAGGGACAGATACGCAGTATTTT. Protein product: CASSPAGGTDTQYF. Drawing the rest from reference TRBV9 and TRBJ2-3, the complete variable domain is DSGVTQTPKHLITATGQRVTLRCSPRSGDLSVYWYQQSLDQGLQFLIQYYNGEERAKGNILERFSAQQFPDLHSELNLSSLELGDSALYFCASSPAGGTDTQYFGPGTRLTVL.

The rearrangement links TRBV4-1 to TRBJ2-1; TRBD2 matches at 9 bases. The germline V gene has CDR1 MGHRA and CDR2 YSYEKL. V was pared by 1 base and J by 2 bases, with 9 bases of the junction left unmatched. The CDR3 has 18 residues. The CDR3 DNA reads as TGCGCCAGCAGCCAAGTCCCCGGGACTAGCAAGGCCTACAATGAGCAGTTCTTC. Translating it yields CASSQVPGTSKAYNEQFF.

This chain links TRBV20-1 with TRBJ2-7, with 7 bases matching TRBD2. This CDR3 is 14 amino acids long. CDR1 DFQATT and CDR2 SNEGSKA come from the germline V gene (reference sequence). The junction had 7 bases not matched to a gene; V was cut back by 3 bases and J by 2 bases. The CDR3 reads CSASPASGAYEQYF. In nucleotides, the CDR3 is TGCAGTGCTAGTCCTGCTAGCGGAGCCTACGAGCAGTACTTC.

In DNA form, the CDR3 reads TGTGCCAGCAGCGTAGAGCAGGGTAGAAACACCATATATTTT. Translation: CASSVEQGRNTIYF. The chain employs TRBV9 and TRBJ1-3; maybe TRBD1 (5 bases). Germline values: CDR1 SGDLS, CDR2 YYNGEE. Trimming took off 0 bases at V and 5 bases at J, with 9 bases between the two ends. This CDR3 is 14 amino acids long.

This clone was counted once. V is TRBV14 and J is TRBJ1-2; D may be TRBD1 (6 bases). V was clipped by 0 bases and J by 8 bases, with 19 bases between them. The CDR3 is 16 residues long. Germline CDR1 reads SGHDN; CDR2 reads FVKESK. CDR3 loop: CASSQEETGRGFGYTF. The CDR3 region has the DNA TGTGCCAGCAGCCAAGAGGAGACAGGCCGAGGCTTCGGCTACACCTTC.